The rows below give T cell receptor beta chains drawn from one sample of a study of molecular identifiers for immune sequencing clone quantification. Each CDR3 protein gets one entry after TCRdb re-called the PCR reads with MiXCR. The sample yields some 320,000 distinct CDR3 sequences, about 20% seen once. The sample comprised naive CD8+ T cells from blood, with Jurkat cell RNA spiked in. Every receptor here comes from a human donor in good health. Some libraries in this study had Jurkat cell RNA spiked in. Both conserved end residues are part of each CDR3. Fields, in order: CDR3 length, J gene, V gene, clone size, CDR3 protein. Some rows mark clone size as missing; the rest say once, few, many or name a class of expanded clone.

len: 15; j_gene: TRBJ1-1; v_gene: TRBV9; abundance: many; CDR3aa: CASSKEGGVNTEAFF
len: 11; j_gene: TRBJ2-1; v_gene: TRBV2; abundance: -; CDR3aa: CASRRENEQLF
len: 15; j_gene: TRBJ1-1; v_gene: TRBV4-3; abundance: many; CDR3aa: CASSQNRLSGTEAFF
len: 15; j_gene: TRBJ2-4; v_gene: TRBV7-6; abundance: -; CDR3aa: CASSPDRSSYNEQYF
len: 15; j_gene: TRBJ2-7; v_gene: TRBV4-3; abundance: many; CDR3aa: CASSQDQGSSYEQYF
len: 16; j_gene: TRBJ1-5; v_gene: TRBV6-2/TRBV6-3; abundance: few; CDR3aa: CASSYASGQFFQPQHF
len: 16; j_gene: TRBJ2-5; v_gene: TRBV3-1; abundance: many; CDR3aa: CASLKIGLAGPETQYF
len: 13; j_gene: TRBJ2-7; v_gene: TRBV10-3; abundance: -; CDR3aa: CATVEAGSHEQYF
len: 16; j_gene: TRBJ2-3; v_gene: TRBV7-2; abundance: many; CDR3aa: CASSPRTSGSPDTQYF
len: 18; j_gene: TRBJ2-1; v_gene: TRBV6-1; abundance: -; CDR3aa: CASSPPRPGLAGVNEQFF
len: 14; j_gene: TRBJ1-4; v_gene: TRBV27; abundance: few; CDR3aa: CASSAGQGQEKLFF
len: 13; j_gene: TRBJ2-7; v_gene: TRBV7-2; abundance: many; CDR3aa: CASSPGTPPPPYF
len: 17; j_gene: TRBJ2-3; v_gene: TRBV27; abundance: -; CDR3aa: CASSFLGKQGAGDTQYF
len: 18; j_gene: TRBJ1-5; v_gene: TRBV6-1; abundance: -; CDR3aa: CASQNPGQAVGSNQPQHF
len: 15; j_gene: TRBJ2-7; v_gene: TRBV30; abundance: few; CDR3aa: CAWSIGTGVSYEQYF
len: 15; j_gene: TRBJ1-5; v_gene: TRBV12-5; abundance: -; CDR3aa: CASGLVGAGNQPQHF
len: 15; j_gene: TRBJ2-7; v_gene: TRBV4-1; abundance: -; CDR3aa: CASSQETRETYEQYF
len: 16; j_gene: TRBJ1-2; v_gene: TRBV27; abundance: many; CDR3aa: CASSHRILGANYGYTF
len: 16; j_gene: TRBJ2-3; v_gene: TRBV4-3; abundance: many; CDR3aa: CASSQTSGSATDTQYF
len: 14; j_gene: TRBJ1-1; v_gene: TRBV13; abundance: many; CDR3aa: CASSLNRGNTEAFF
len: 16; j_gene: TRBJ2-5; v_gene: TRBV7-9; abundance: few; CDR3aa: CASSPPRDSFQETQYF
len: 15; j_gene: TRBJ2-3; v_gene: TRBV4-1; abundance: few; CDR3aa: CASSQGTPLTDTQYF
len: 19; j_gene: TRBJ2-2; v_gene: TRBV5-1; abundance: -; CDR3aa: CASSLRYTGTPRDTGELFF
len: 13; j_gene: TRBJ2-6; v_gene: TRBV5-1; abundance: many; CDR3aa: CASSPYGANVLTF
len: 15; j_gene: TRBJ1-1; v_gene: TRBV4-1; abundance: many; CDR3aa: CASSPVETGNTEAFF
len: 17; j_gene: TRBJ2-2; v_gene: TRBV9; abundance: many; CDR3aa: CASSGTQGAKSTGELFF
len: 15; j_gene: TRBJ1-2; v_gene: TRBV9; abundance: -; CDR3aa: CASSAGPGFSYGYTF
len: 17; j_gene: TRBJ2-2; v_gene: TRBV2; abundance: many; CDR3aa: CASRQNPGQGFPGELFF
len: 17; j_gene: TRBJ2-5; v_gene: TRBV7-8; abundance: many; CDR3aa: CASSLALHTPNQETQYF
len: 16; j_gene: TRBJ2-3; v_gene: TRBV4-2; abundance: -; CDR3aa: CASSQWLMDLTDTQYF
len: 14; j_gene: TRBJ2-7; v_gene: TRBV9; abundance: many; CDR3aa: CASSQGTGLYEQYF
len: 18; j_gene: TRBJ2-7; v_gene: TRBV28; abundance: many; CDR3aa: CASRPIPSRDRHVGEQYF